This note documents a single T cell receptor (beta chain) sequence. Its cognate antigen is unknown. This specimen comes from a study of neoadjuvant anti-PD-1 for oral cavity cancer. Whole-study findings and limits: Greater tumor shrinkage accompanied bigger post-treatment sizes of preexisting clones. With three patients per group, TCR findings need larger cohorts.

With V trimmed by 4 bases and J by 5 bases, 9 bases remained unmatched. The CDR3 sequence is 16 residues long. CDR1 and CDR2 (germline): SGHNT, YYREEE (reference sequence). Noted time point: after neoadjuvant nivolumab, at surgical resection. Tumor libraries mostly used about 5.1 ug genomic DNA, two replicates each. Sequenced by immunoSEQ multiplex PCR; TCRdb stores in-frame clones only, minus some. Here the sample spans 9,500 to 12,000 clones, around 62% being singletons. This specimen consisted of tumor tissue, obtained after nivolumab (anti-PD-1) treatment. The origin of this receptor is a person aged 35-80 years with oral cavity squamous cell carcinoma. J is TRBJ1-1 and V is TRBV5-4, with 12 bases lining up with TRBD1. CDR3 protein: CASSIMGQGARTEAFF. In nucleotides, the CDR3 is TGTGCCAGCAGCATAATGGGACAGGGGGCACGAACTGAAGCTTTCTTT.